The TCR beta chain under discussion was sequenced for a study of shared clonotypes between healthy human individuals. Germline CDR1 and CDR2: SGDLS and YYNGEE. The CDR3 runs to 14 residues. V was trimmed by 3 bases and J by 8 bases, leaving 14 bases between them. A note on this clone: Its antigen remains unknown.

The data were produced by immunoSEQ multiplex PCR, yet TCRdb's version contains in-frame clones alone and is incomplete. The sample includes 800,000 to 1,200,000 clones, around 78% of them seen just once. Study conclusions and caveats: Some naive CD4 clonotypes, approximately 4.5%, turned up in common across a few donors.

The chain uses TRBV9 and TRBJ1-4; tentatively, D is TRBD1 (6 bases). The sequence came from a man aged 18 to 30 in good health. Some clones in this sample may be carry-over from other donors' samples. Sequenced sample: memory CD4+ T cells from PBMCs. Subset denoted: CD45RA-negative fraction. The CDR3 coding sequence is TGTGCCAGCAGCGGGGGGGCGCGGGACGAAAAACTGTTTTTT. It specifies CASSGGARDEKLFF.